Presented here are 27 T cell receptor beta chains from one specimen sequenced in a study of blood T cell repertoires in COVID-19. Sequencing used immunoSEQ multiplex PCR; TCRdb keeps in-frame clones, though not all of them. The sample consists of about 290,000 clones, roughly 86% of them appearing once. Material for sequencing was peripheral blood. The receptor source for this set is a woman between 25 and 40 years old with COVID-19, enrolled during active disease.

The rearrangement joins TRBV4-1 to TRBJ2-3, with 9 positions matching TRBD1. This CDR3 spans 19 amino acids. Germline CDR1 reads MGHRA; CDR2 reads YSYEKL. The J segment lost 3 bases and the V segment lost 7 bases, leaving 20 bases of the junction unmatched. As DNA, the CDR3 is TGCGCCAGCACCCCTCGGTCGGGGAACGGACAGGGGTTGACAGATACGCAGTATTTT. Its protein is CASTPRSGNGQGLTDTQYF.

The rearrangement uses TRBV28 and TRBJ1-3; 8 bases align to TRBD1. CDR3 length: 14 amino acids. Germline-derived CDR1 and CDR2 are MDHEN and SYDVKM. V lost 5 bases and J lost 4; bases outside the gene matches: 4. CDR3 sequence reads: CASSVRGLGNTIYF. CDR3 DNA sequence: TGTGCCAGCAGTGTCAGGGGGCTCGGAAACACCATATATTTT.

The V call is TRBV6-5, the J call TRBJ1-2, with 8 bases fitting TRBD1. This CDR3 contains 16 residues. Looked up from germline, CDR1 is MNHEY and CDR2 is SVGAGI. J was trimmed by 3 bases and V by 2 bases; bases with no gene match: 8. This CDR3 is CASSYAGQGRDYGYTF. The CDR3, as DNA: TGTGCCAGCAGTTACGCCGGACAGGGTCGCGACTATGGCTACACCTTC.

This chain joins TRBV4-1 and TRBJ1-5; 7 bases align to TRBD1. Germline lookup yields CDR1 MGHRA and CDR2 YSYEKL. J lost 6 bases, V lost 0 bases, and 5 bases had no gene match. The CDR3 is made up of 15 amino acids. In nucleotides, the CDR3 is TGCGCCAGCAGCCAAGATGAGGGGGCGGCTCAGCCCCAGCATTTT. Its translation is CASSQDEGAAQPQHF.

The chain combines TRBV7-2 with TRBJ2-7; 10 nucleotides line up with TRBD2. In germline, CDR1 is SGHTA, CDR2 FQGNSA. The J segment lost 5 bases and the V segment lost 1 base, leaving 8 bases of the junction unmatched. CDR3 length: 16 amino acids. CDR3: CASSLVLLAGYDEQYF. The CDR3 nucleotides are TGTGCCAGCAGCTTAGTTCTACTAGCGGGGTACGACGAGCAGTACTTC.

V usage is TRBV4-1 and J usage is TRBJ2-7; D is uncertain. Germline CDR1 reads MGHRA; CDR2 reads YSYEKL. This CDR3 is 16 amino acids long. Trimming cost V 4 bases and J 0 bases, with 16 bases left between them. The CDR3 DNA reads as TGCGCCAGCAGCCCAAGGCCTAGTTCCCCCTCCTACGAGCAGTACTTC. Amino acids: CASSPRPSSPSYEQYF.

This chain links TRBV27 with TRBJ1-3; D is possibly TRBD1 (6 bases). Per the germline V gene, CDR1 is MNHEY and CDR2 is SMNVEV (reference sequence). Between the trimmed V and J ends, which lost 5 bases and 3 bases, there was a span of 14 bases. The length of the CDR3 is 15 residues. The CDR3 here is CASSNQGLVGNTIYF. CDR3 nucleotides: TGTGCCAGCAGTAACCAGGGGCTGGTTGGAAACACCATATATTTT.

The V gene is TRBV18, the J gene TRBJ1-1, with D possibly matching TRBD1 (5 bases). With 6 bases removed from V and 1 base from J, the gap between germline ends came to 18 bases. The CDR3 is 16 amino acids. CDR1 KGHSH and CDR2 LQKENI come from the germline V gene. CDR3 sequence reads: CASSRSLLGGNTEAFF. The CDR3 DNA sequence: TGTGCCAGCTCCCGATCCCTTTTGGGGGGGAACACTGAAGCTTTCTTT.

The chain has TRBV5-5 and TRBJ1-5; maybe TRBD1 (6 bases). The CDR3 is 14 residues long. The V gene's germline CDR1 is SGHKS and CDR2 YYEKEE (reference sequence). Trimming removed 4 bases at V and 6 bases at J, with 14 bases between. The CDR3 sequence is CASSVQGSPQPQHF. The CDR3 coding sequence is TGTGCCAGCAGCGTACAGGGATCACCTCAGCCCCAGCATTTT.

The V call is TRBV25-1, the J call TRBJ1-1, with 7 bases matching TRBD1. Looked up from germline, CDR1 is MGHDK and CDR2 is SYGVNS. The V and J ends lost 3 bases and 10 bases, in that order; junction bases with no gene match: 8. The CDR3 length is 13 residues. The CDR3, as DNA: TGTGCCAGCAGTGACGGGACAGTAATAGGAGCTTTCTTT. Protein product: CASSDGTVIGAFF.

CDR3 residues: CAWKVPGGLYSSEAFF. CDR3 sequence (DNA): TGTGCCTGGAAGGTCCCGGGGGGGCTTTATTCCTCTGAAGCTTTCTTT. The V and J genes are TRBV30 and TRBJ1-1, with a tentative D call TRBD1 (6 bases). Trimming shortened V by 4 bases and J by 6 bases, and 24 bases separated the two germline ends. Germline loops: CDR1 GTSNPN, CDR2 SVGIG (reference sequence). The length of the CDR3 is 16 residues.

J is TRBJ1-6 and V is TRBV15; TRBD1 agrees at 12 bases. Germline V gene lookup returns CDR1 LNHNV and CDR2 YYDKDF (reference sequence). The CDR3 has 15 residues. V gave up 3 bases and J gave up 7 bases; unmatched junction bases: 1. The CDR3 is CATSRGQGANSPLHF. In DNA form, the CDR3 reads TGTGCCACCAGCAGGGGACAGGGGGCGAATTCACCCCTCCACTTT.

This sequence joins TRBV27 and TRBJ1-5; 7 positions match TRBD1. V was clipped by 4 bases and J by 4 bases; unmatched bases: 10. The germline CDR1 and CDR2 sequences are MNHEY and SMNVEV (reference sequence). This CDR3 has 16 amino acids. Here the CDR3 reads CASSSSLHRGNQPQHF. CDR3 bases: TGTGCCAGCAGTTCAAGCCTTCACAGGGGAAATCAGCCCCAGCATTTT.

The V call is TRBV5-1, the J call TRBJ1-4; D remains ambiguous. Trimming cost V 2 bases and J 0 bases, with 8 bases left between them. The CDR3 has 15 residues. The V gene's germline CDR1 is SGHRS and CDR2 YFSETQ. The CDR3 nucleotides are TGCGCCAGCAGCTTTGGAGCCCCAACTAATGAAAAACTGTTTTTT. Protein product: CASSFGAPTNEKLFF. Full variable domain (remainder filled in from reference TRBV5-1 and TRBJ1-4): KAGVTQTPRYLIKTRGQQVTLSCSPISGHRSVSWYQQTPGQGLQFLFEYFSETQRNKGNFPGRFSGRQFSNSRSEMNVSTLELGDSALYLCASSFGAPTNEKLFFGSGTQLSVL.

The rearrangement joins TRBV6-5 to TRBJ1-1; D possibly corresponds to TRBD1 (6 bases). The CDR3 is 13 residues long. In germline, CDR1 is MNHEY, CDR2 SVGAGI. V shed 10 bases and J shed 3 bases, with 15 bases lying between them. CDR3: CATVPGHYTEAFF. The CDR3 DNA follows: TGTGCCACCGTACCGGGACATTACACTGAAGCTTTCTTT.

CDR3 sequence (DNA): TGTGCCAGCAGCGTAGCGTGGACATTGAACACTGAAGCTTTCTTT. It specifies CASSVAWTLNTEAFF. The gene calls are TRBV9 and TRBJ1-1; possibly TRBD1 for D (5 bases). The CDR3 covers 15 residues. Germline V gene sequence: CDR1 SGDLS, CDR2 YYNGEE. The V gene lost 0 bases and the J gene lost 0 bases, with 9 bases spanning the gap.

V is TRBV19 and J is TRBJ1-2, with D possibly matching TRBD1 (6 bases). This CDR3 is 13 amino acids long. The germline CDR1 and CDR2 sequences are LNHDA and SQIVND (reference sequence). The V gene lost 5 bases and the J gene lost 7 bases, with 14 bases spanning the gap. The CDR3 sequence is CASSLGRGSGYTF. The DNA of the CDR3 is TGTGCCAGTAGTCTTGGCAGGGGTAGTGGCTACACCTTC. The full variable domain, its missing parts supplied by reference TRBV19 and TRBJ1-2, is DGGITQSPKYLFRKEGQNVTLSCEQNLNHDAMYWYRQDPGQGLRLIYYSQIVNDFQKGDIAEGYSVSREKKESFPLTVTSAQKNPTAFYLCASSLGRGSGYTFGSGTRLTVV.

DNA for the CDR3: TGTGCCAGCAGGGATCCGGGACTGTCTAGATATGGCTACACCTTC. It specifies CASRDPGLSRYGYTF. V and J are TRBV6-5 and TRBJ1-2; D possibly corresponds to TRBD1 (5 bases). Germline CDR1 and CDR2: MNHEY and SVGAGI. This CDR3 has 15 amino acids. Trimming pared 6 bases from V and 5 bases from J, leaving 19 bases between.

The chain joins TRBV6-5 to TRBJ1-1; D may be TRBD1 (5 bases). The V end lost 3 bases, the J end lost 2 bases, and 10 bases lay between the germline ends. CDR1 is MNHEY and CDR2 is SVGAGI in the germline V gene. This CDR3 has 14 residues. DNA for the CDR3: TGTGCCAGCAGTTATGCGCAGGGCAACACTGAAGCTTTCTTT. Translating gives CASSYAQGNTEAFF.

This chain links TRBV14 with TRBJ2-3; TRBD2 agrees at 7 bases. The CDR3 covers 16 residues. Germline loops: CDR1 SGHDN, CDR2 FVKESK. Trimming at V came to 1 base and at J to 6 bases, leaving 10 bases not matched to a gene. CDR3 residues: CASSQVRGVRSDTQYF. The CDR3 DNA is TGTGCCAGCAGCCAAGTCCGGGGGGTTCGTAGCGATACGCAGTATTTT.

This chain links TRBV4-1 with TRBJ1-2; D uncertain. Trimming pared 0 bases from V and 8 bases from J, leaving 13 bases between. Germline V gene data show CDR1 as MGHRA and CDR2 as YSYEKL. The CDR3 totals 14 residues. The DNA of the CDR3 is TGCGCCAGCAGCCAAGAGGTTTTGCTTCGGGGCTACACCTTC. This translates into CASSQEVLLRGYTF.

The CDR3 here is CASRPGTSTRAIYF. The CDR3 DNA follows: TGTGCCAGCAGACCTGGGACATCTACCCGTGCCATATATTTT. V gene TRBV6-5 combines with J gene TRBJ1-3; tentatively, D is TRBD1 (6 bases). Trimming removed 6 bases at V and 11 bases at J, with 20 bases between. The CDR3 contains 14 residues. CDR1 is MNHEY, CDR2 SVGAGI, per germline.

This chain links TRBV18 with TRBJ1-2; the D is unclear. The CDR3 is 16 residues long. In germline, CDR1 is KGHSH, CDR2 LQKENI. V dropped 1 base and J dropped 0 bases, with 12 bases sitting between them. The CDR3 DNA is TGTGCCAGCTCACCACGGCGGGCCAGTACTAACTATGGCTACACCTTC. Translated, it gives CASSPRRASTNYGYTF.

This chain joins TRBV2 and TRBJ1-2; TRBD1 is a possible D gene (6 bases). V lost 7 bases and J lost 7, with 22 bases in between. The CDR3 consists of 15 residues. Germline CDR1 SNHLY, CDR2 FYNNEI. The CDR3, as DNA: TGTGCCAGCAAGGGGGGAGGGGGATTTATCGGTGGCTACACCTTC. The encoded protein is CASKGGGGFIGGYTF.

The chain recombines TRBV6-5 with TRBJ1-2; TRBD1 aligns across 10 bases. The germline V gene encodes CDR1 MNHEY and CDR2 SVGAGI. The CDR3 spans 13 residues. V was clipped by 6 bases and J by 8 bases; unmatched bases: 6. The CDR3: CASSTTGGRGYTF. For the CDR3, the DNA is TGTGCCAGCAGCACGACAGGGGGCAGAGGCTACACCTTC.

The rearrangement links TRBV7-4 to TRBJ2-3; 8 positions match TRBD2. Germline loops: CDR1 SGHVT, CDR2 SQSDAQ. The ends lost 4 bases at V and 1 base at J; junction bases unmatched: 16. This CDR3 is built from 19 residues. The CDR3: CASSSGLAEGTPGTDTQYF. CDR3 sequence (DNA): TGTGCCAGCAGCTCCGGACTAGCCGAGGGTACCCCCGGCACAGATACGCAGTATTTT.

The chain employs TRBV12-3 or TRBV12-4 and TRBJ1-1; no reliable D call. The CDR3 sequence is 13 residues long. Trimming pared 6 bases from V and 2 bases from J, leaving 10 bases between. CDR3 amino acids: CASSRAENTEAFF. The CDR3, as DNA: TGTGCCAGCAGCCGCGCCGAAAACACTGAAGCTTTCTTT.